The sequence of this TCR beta chain was determined in a study of identifying expanded T cells in peripheral blood. Regarding the study as a whole: Across healthy donors, higher total template counts meant significantly greater approximately 2-week count variance.

Regarding this clone: Its antigen is unknown.

V shed 6 bases and J 6 bases; nucleotides not matched to a gene: 6. CDR3 length: 13 amino acids. Germline CDR1 and CDR2: LNHDA and SQIVND (reference sequence). No infections or other immune events were documented during collection. The assay was immunoSEQ multiplex PCR, and TCRdb's table has in-frame clones only and misses some. Altogether more than 80,000 clones are present, about 87% being singletons, with the ten largest covering around 4.1%. The sample taken for sequencing was blood. The clonotype was recovered from a person aged 18 to 70 in good health. The V call is TRBV19, the J call TRBJ2-7; TRBD2 agrees at 9 bases. The CDR3 coding sequence is TGTGCCAGTAGAGTGCGGGAGGGAGGCGAGCAGTACTTC. Translated, it gives CASRVREGGEQYF.